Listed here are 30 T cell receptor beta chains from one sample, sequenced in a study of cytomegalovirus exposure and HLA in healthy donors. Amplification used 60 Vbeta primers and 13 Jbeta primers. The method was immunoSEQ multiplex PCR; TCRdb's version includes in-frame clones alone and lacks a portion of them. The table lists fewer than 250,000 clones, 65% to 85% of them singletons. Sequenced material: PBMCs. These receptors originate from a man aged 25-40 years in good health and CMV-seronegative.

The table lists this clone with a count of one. The CDR3 loop reads CASSPYRGQGASPYHNEQFF. DNA for the CDR3: TGTGCCAGCAGCCCGTACCGCGGACAGGGGGCTTCGCCGTACCACAATGAGCAGTTCTTC. J is TRBJ2-1 and V is TRBV9, with TRBD1 matching 11 bases. This CDR3 is 20 amino acids long. Germline values: CDR1 SGDLS, CDR2 YYNGEE. Trimming took 4 bases from V and 5 from J; bases not matched to a gene: 20.

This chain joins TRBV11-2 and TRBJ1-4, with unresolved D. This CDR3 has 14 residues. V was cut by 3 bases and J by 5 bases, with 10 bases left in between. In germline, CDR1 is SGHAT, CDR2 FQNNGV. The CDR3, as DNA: TGTGCCAGCAGCTTCTTTGGAGTGAATGAAAAACTGTTTTTT. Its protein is CASSFFGVNEKLFF.

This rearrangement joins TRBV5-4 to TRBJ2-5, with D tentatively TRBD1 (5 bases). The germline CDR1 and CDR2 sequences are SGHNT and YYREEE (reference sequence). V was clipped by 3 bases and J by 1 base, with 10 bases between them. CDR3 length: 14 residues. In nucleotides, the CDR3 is TGTGCCAGCAGCTGGCAGGGTGGCCAAGAGACCCAGTACTTC. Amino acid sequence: CASSWQGGQETQYF.

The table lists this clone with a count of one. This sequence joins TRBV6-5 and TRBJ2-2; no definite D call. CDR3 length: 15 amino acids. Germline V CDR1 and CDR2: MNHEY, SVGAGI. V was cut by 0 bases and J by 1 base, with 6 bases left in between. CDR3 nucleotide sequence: TGTGCCAGCAGTTACTCGAACGGGAACACCGGGGAGCTGTTTTTT. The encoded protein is CASSYSNGNTGELFF.

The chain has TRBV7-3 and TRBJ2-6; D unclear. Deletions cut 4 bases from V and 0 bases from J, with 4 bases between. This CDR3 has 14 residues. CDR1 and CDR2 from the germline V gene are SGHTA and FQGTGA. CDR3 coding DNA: TGTGCCAGCAGCTCGAGCTCTGGGGCCAACGTCCTGACTTTC. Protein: CASSSSSGANVLTF.

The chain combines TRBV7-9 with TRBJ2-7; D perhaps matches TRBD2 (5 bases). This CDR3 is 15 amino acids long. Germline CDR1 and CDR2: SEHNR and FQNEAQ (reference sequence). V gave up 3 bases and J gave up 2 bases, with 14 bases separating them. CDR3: CASSFFPQRTYEQYF. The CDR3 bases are TGTGCCAGCAGCTTTTTTCCCCAGCGGACCTACGAGCAGTACTTC. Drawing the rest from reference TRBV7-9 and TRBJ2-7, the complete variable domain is DTGVSQNPRHKITKRGQNVTFRCDPISEHNRLYWYRQTLGQGPEFLTYFQNEAQLEKSRLLSDRFSAERPKGSFSTLEIQRTEQGDSAMYLCASSFFPQRTYEQYFGPGTRLTVT.

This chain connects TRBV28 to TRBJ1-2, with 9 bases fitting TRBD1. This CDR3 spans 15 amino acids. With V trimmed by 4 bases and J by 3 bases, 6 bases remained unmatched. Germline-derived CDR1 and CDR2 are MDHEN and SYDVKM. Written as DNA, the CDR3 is TGTGCCAGCAGTTCGGCGGGGACAGGGTACTATGGCTACACCTTC. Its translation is CASSSAGTGYYGYTF.

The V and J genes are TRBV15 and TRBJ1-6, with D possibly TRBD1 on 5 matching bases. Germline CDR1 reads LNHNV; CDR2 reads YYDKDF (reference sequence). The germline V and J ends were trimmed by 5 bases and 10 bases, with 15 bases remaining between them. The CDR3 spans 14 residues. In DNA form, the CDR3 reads TGTGCCACCAGCCAAGGAACAGGCGGATCACCCCTCCACTTT. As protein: CATSQGTGGSPLHF.

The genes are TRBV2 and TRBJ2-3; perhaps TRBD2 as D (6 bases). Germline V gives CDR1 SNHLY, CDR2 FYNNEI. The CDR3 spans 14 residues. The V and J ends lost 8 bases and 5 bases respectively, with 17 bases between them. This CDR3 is CASGGALFGDTQYF. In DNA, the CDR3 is TGTGCCAGCGGCGGGGCACTATTCGGAGATACGCAGTATTTT.

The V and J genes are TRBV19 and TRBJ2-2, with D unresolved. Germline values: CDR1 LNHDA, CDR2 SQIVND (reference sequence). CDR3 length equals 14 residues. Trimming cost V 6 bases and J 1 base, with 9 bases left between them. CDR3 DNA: TGTGCCAGTAGCCCTACAGTGAACACCGGGGAGCTGTTTTTT. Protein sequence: CASSPTVNTGELFF.

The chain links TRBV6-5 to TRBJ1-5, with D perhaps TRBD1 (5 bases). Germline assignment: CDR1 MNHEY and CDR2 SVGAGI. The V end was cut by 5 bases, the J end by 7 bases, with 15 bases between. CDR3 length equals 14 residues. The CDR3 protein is CASSVAGQGQPQHF. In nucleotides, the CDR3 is TGTGCCAGCAGTGTGGCAGGGCAAGGGCAGCCCCAGCATTTT.

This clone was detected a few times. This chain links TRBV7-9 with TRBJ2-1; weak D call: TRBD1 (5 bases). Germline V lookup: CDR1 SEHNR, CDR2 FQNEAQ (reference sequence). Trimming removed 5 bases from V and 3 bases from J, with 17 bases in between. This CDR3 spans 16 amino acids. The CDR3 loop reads CASSRNFRVIYNEQFF. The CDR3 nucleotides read TGTGCCAGCAGCCGGAATTTCAGGGTTATCTACAATGAGCAGTTCTTC.

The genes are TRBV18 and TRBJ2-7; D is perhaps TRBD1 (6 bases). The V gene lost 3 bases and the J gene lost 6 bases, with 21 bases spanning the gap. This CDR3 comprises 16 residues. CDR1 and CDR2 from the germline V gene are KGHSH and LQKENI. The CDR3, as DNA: TGTGCCAGCTCACCTTCCGTCGGACAGTCTTCGCGCGAGCAGTACTTC. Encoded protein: CASSPSVGQSSREQYF.

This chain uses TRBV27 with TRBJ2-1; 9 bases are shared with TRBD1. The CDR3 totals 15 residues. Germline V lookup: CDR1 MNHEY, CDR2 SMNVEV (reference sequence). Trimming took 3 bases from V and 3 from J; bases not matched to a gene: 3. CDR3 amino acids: CASSFGDRVYNEQFF. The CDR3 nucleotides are TGTGCCAGCAGTTTTGGGGACAGGGTCTACAATGAGCAGTTCTTC.

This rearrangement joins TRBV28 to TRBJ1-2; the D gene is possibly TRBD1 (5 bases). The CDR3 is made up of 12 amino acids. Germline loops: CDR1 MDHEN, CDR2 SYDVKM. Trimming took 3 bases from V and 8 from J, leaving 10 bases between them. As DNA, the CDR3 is TGTGCCAGCAGTTTGCCTGGGGCCGGCTACACCTTC. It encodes CASSLPGAGYTF.

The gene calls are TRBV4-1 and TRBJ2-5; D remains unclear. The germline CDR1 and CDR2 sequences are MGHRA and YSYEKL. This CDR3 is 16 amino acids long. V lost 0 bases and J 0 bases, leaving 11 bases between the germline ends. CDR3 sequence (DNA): TGCGCCAGCAGCCAAGAACCTTCCGGGTACCAAGAGACCCAGTACTTC. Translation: CASSQEPSGYQETQYF.

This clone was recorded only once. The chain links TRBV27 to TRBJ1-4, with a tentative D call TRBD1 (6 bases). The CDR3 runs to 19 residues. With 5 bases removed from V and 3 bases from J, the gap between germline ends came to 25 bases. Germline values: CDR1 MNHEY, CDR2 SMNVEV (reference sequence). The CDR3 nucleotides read TGTGCCAGCAGTCCCTATGTGACAGGACACCTCCCCCCTAATGAAAAACTGTTTTTT. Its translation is CASSPYVTGHLPPNEKLFF.

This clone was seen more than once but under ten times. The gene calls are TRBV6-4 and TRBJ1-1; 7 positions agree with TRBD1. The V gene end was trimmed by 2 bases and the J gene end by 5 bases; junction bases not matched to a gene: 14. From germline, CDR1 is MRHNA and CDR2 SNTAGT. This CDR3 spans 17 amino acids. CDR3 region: CASSDRRGHRGRTEAFF. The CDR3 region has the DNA TGTGCCAGCAGTGACAGGAGGGGGCATAGAGGAAGGACTGAAGCTTTCTTT.

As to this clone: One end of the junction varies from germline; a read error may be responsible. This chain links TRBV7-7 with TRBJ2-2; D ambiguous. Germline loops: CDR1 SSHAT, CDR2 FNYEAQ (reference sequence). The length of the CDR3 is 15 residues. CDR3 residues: CASSLSSANTGELFF. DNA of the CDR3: TGTGCTAGCAGCTTATCCAGCGCGAACACCGGGGAGCTGTTTTTT.

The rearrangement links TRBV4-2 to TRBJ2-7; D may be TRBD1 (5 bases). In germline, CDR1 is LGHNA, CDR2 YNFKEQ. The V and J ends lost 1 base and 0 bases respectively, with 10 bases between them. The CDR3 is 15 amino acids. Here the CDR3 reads CASSQAPQGSYEQYF. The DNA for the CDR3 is TGTGCCAGCAGCCAAGCCCCCCAGGGCTCCTACGAGCAGTACTTC.

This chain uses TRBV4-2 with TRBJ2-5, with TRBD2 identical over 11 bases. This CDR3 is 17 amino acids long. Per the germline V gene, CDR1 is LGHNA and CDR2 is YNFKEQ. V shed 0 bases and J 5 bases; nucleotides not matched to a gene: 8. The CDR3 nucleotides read TGTGCCAGCAGCCAAGAGTTGAGGGCTAGCGGGGGGGAGACCCAGTACTTC. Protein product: CASSQELRASGGETQYF.

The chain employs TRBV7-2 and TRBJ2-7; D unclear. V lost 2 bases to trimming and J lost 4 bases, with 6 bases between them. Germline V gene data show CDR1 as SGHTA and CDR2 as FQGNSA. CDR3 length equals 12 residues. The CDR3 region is CASSLPRYEQYF. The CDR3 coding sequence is TGTGCCAGCAGCTTACCCAGATACGAGCAGTACTTC.

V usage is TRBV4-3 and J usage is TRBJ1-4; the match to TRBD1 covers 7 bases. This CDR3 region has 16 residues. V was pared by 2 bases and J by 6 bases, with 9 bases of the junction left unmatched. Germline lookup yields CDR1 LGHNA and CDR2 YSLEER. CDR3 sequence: CASSQRFVGQDEKLFF. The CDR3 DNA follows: TGCGCCAGCAGCCAAAGATTCGTAGGACAGGATGAAAAACTGTTTTTT.

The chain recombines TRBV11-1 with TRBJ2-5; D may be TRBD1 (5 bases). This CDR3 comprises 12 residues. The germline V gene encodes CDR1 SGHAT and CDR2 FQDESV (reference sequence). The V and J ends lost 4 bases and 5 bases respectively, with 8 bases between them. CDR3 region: CASSSRAETQYF. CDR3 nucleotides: TGTGCCAGCAGCTCCAGGGCGGAGACCCAGTACTTC.

Here the CDR3 reads CASSRSGYEQYF. The CDR3, as DNA: TGTGCCAGCAGTCGTAGCGGGTACGAGCAGTACTTC. J is TRBJ2-7 and V is TRBV11-3, with 7 bases lining up with TRBD2. The length of the CDR3 is 12 residues. Per germline, CDR1 SGHNT and CDR2 YENEEA. The V gene end was trimmed by 6 bases and the J gene end by 4 bases; junction bases not matched to a gene: 3.

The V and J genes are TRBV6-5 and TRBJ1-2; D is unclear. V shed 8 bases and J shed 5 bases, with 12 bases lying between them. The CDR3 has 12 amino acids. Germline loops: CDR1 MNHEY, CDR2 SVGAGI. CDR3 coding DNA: TGTGCCAGCCCCGAGGGAAAATATGGCTACACCTTC. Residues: CASPEGKYGYTF.

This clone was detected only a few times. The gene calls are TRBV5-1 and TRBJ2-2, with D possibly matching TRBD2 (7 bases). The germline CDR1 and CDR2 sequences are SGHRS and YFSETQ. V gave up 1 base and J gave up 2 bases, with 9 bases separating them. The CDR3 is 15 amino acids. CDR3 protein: CASSLRGANTGELFF. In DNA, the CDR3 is TGCGCCAGCAGCTTGCGGGGGGCTAACACCGGGGAGCTGTTTTTT.

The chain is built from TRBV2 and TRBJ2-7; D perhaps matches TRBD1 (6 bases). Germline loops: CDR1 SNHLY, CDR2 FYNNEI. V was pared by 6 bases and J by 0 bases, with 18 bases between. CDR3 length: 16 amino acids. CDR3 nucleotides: TGTGCCAGCAGAGAAAATACAGGGTCAAGCTCCTACGAGCAGTACTTC. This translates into CASRENTGSSSYEQYF.

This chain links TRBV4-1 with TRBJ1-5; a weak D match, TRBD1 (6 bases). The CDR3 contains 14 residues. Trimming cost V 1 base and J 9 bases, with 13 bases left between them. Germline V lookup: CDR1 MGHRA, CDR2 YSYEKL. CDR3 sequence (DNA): TGCGCCAGCAGCCAAGGACAGGTCGAAAGGCCCCAGCATTTT. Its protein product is CASSQGQVERPQHF.

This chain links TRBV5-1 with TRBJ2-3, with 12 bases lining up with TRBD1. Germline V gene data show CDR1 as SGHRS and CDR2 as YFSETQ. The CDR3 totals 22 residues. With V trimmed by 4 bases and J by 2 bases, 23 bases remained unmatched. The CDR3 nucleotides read TGCGCCAGCAGCGCCCCGCTCGGGACAGGGGGCTCGGTACTTCACCCCACAGATACGCAGTATTTT. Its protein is CASSAPLGTGGSVLHPTDTQYF.